The 5 T cell receptor beta chains given below trace back to one sample, sequenced in a study of OX40 agonist ivuxolimab in advanced cancers. Produced via immunoSEQ multiplex PCR; TCRdb's table is partial and in-frame only. The sample lists approximately 47,000 clones; 85% to 90% were seen once. The sequencing here drew on CD4+ or CD8+ T cells sorted from blood, taken in a trial of the OX40 agonist ivuxolimab. These receptors were obtained from an adult with an advanced solid tumor such as melanoma, head and neck, liver or kidney cancer.

The V call is TRBV7-8, the J call TRBJ2-7; D could derive from TRBD1 or TRBD2 (5 bases each). The CDR3 sequence is 16 residues long. The germline CDR1 and CDR2 sequences are SGHVS and FQNEAQ. The germline V and J ends were trimmed by 4 bases and 2 bases, with 18 bases remaining between them. For the CDR3, the DNA is TGTGCCAGCAGCTCTAGGGACGGCCTAACCACCTACGAGCAGTACTTC. This gives the protein CASSSRDGLTTYEQYF.

This rearrangement joins TRBV7-8 to TRBJ2-3, with TRBD2 as a possible D gene (7 bases). Germline V gives CDR1 SGHVS, CDR2 FQNEAQ. Trimming removed 8 bases from V and 3 bases from J, with 30 bases in between. CDR3 length: 19 amino acids. Here the CDR3 DNA reads TGTGCCAGCCAACACCTGGAGTGGGGGGGCGGATTTTGGACAGATACGCAGTATTTT. Its translation: CASQHLEWGGGFWTDTQYF.

In its sample, this clone was seen once. V gene TRBV6-6 combines with J gene TRBJ2-7, with 7 bases fitting TRBD1. CDR3 length: 14 amino acids. The germline gives CDR1 MNHNY, CDR2 SVGAGI (reference sequence). The ends lost 4 bases at V and 5 bases at J; junction bases unmatched: 8. The CDR3 sequence is CASSSSTGFHEQYF. In nucleotides, the CDR3 is TGTGCCAGCAGTTCATCGACAGGGTTCCACGAGCAGTACTTC.

The chain has TRBV4-3 and TRBJ1-4; perhaps TRBD1 as D (6 bases). The V end was cut by 2 bases, the J end by 8 bases, with 12 bases between. Germline V gene data show CDR1 as LGHNA and CDR2 as YSLEER. The CDR3 sequence is 14 residues long. The CDR3 nucleotides read TGCGCCAGCAGCCAATTGGGGGCGAGGGAAAAACTGTTTTTT. Amino acid sequence: CASSQLGAREKLFF.

This clone was detected only once. Written as DNA, the CDR3 is TGTGCCAGCAGCTTTGGTCCTGCCTACGAGCAGTACTTC. Encoded protein: CASSFGPAYEQYF. The J gene is TRBJ2-7, the V gene TRBV7-9, with D uncertain. The germline V and J ends were trimmed by 3 bases and 2 bases, with 8 bases remaining between them. The CDR3 spans 13 residues. Germline V lookup: CDR1 SEHNR, CDR2 FQNEAQ (reference sequence).